Below, 7 T cell receptor beta chains from the same sample are listed, as sequenced in a study of beta chain features in type 1 diabetes listed by TCRdb under 2018. Library preparation used the immunoSEQ multiplex PCR assay. The entire amount of isolated RNA was reverse transcribed using the High Capacity cDNA Reverse Transcription Kit, so the sequenced TCRB transcripts were expressed ones. TCRdb mirrors the immuneACCESS table, restricted to in-frame sequences. Some clones are absent from its copies; in checked studies, under half trace to an unresolved V gene, and the reason for the others is unknown. This sample holds a few hundred thousand clones; around 20% were observed only once. The ten largest account for 0.044% of the sample. Source material: naive CD4+ T cells from blood. The cell subset or site label, read with the paper, signifies: true naive CD4+ T cells. The receptors here all came from a woman younger than 30 in good health.

This clone was observed a few times. The same CDR3 also results from other DNA sequences found in this sample. The J gene is TRBJ2-5, the V gene TRBV7-3, with a weak D call TRBD2 (7 bases). V lost 4 bases to trimming and J lost 5 bases, with 11 bases between them. There are 13 residues in the CDR3. Germline loops: CDR1 SGHTA, CDR2 FQGTGA. CDR3 sequence: CASSSGGRETQYF. CDR3 DNA: TGTGCCAGCAGCTCGGGGGGCAGGGAGACCCAGTACTTC.

This chain joins TRBV30 and TRBJ1-5; D gene uncertain. V lost 3 bases to trimming and J lost 2 bases, with 11 bases between them. The CDR3 is 14 residues long. Looked up from germline, CDR1 is GTSNPN and CDR2 is SVGIG (reference sequence). The CDR3 loop is CAWRGEGGNQPQHF. The CDR3 nucleotides read TGTGCCTGGAGGGGCGAGGGAGGCAATCAGCCCCAGCATTTT.

V usage is TRBV7-9 and J usage is TRBJ1-2, with 7 bases lining up with TRBD1. Germline lookup yields CDR1 SEHNR and CDR2 FQNEAQ (reference sequence). V lost 5 bases to trimming and J lost 6 bases; unmatched junction nucleotides: 9. The CDR3 covers 14 residues. The CDR3 reads CASSRLRGSHGYTF. CDR3 nucleotide sequence: TGTGCCAGCAGCCGCCTCAGGGGGTCCCATGGCTACACCTTC.

This chain joins TRBV9 and TRBJ2-7, with D maybe TRBD2 (5 bases). V lost 0 bases and J lost 6, with 13 bases in between. CDR1 SGDLS and CDR2 YYNGEE come from the germline V gene. This CDR3 has 14 amino acids. The CDR3 reads CASSVASLSGEQYF. The CDR3 DNA reads as TGTGCCAGCAGCGTAGCTAGTTTAAGCGGCGAGCAGTACTTC.

The chain has TRBV4-1 and TRBJ2-4, with D perhaps matching TRBD2 (6 bases). The CDR3 runs to 17 residues. V lost 0 bases and J 3 bases, leaving 15 bases between the germline ends. CDR1 is MGHRA and CDR2 is YSYEKL in the germline V gene. In nucleotides, the CDR3 is TGCGCCAGCAGCCAAGATCGATGGGGGGAGAGCAAAAACATTCAGTACTTC. Protein: CASSQDRWGESKNIQYF.

The V call is TRBV9, the J call TRBJ2-1; 12 bases are shared with TRBD2. Germline CDR1 SGDLS, CDR2 YYNGEE. J gave up 10 bases and V 4 bases, and 9 bases lay outside the gene matches. The CDR3 has 15 residues. CDR3 DNA sequence: TGTGCCAGCAGCACATGGACTAGCGGGGACCCGGAGCAGTTCTTC. Protein: CASSTWTSGDPEQFF.

The CDR3 region is CAWSPGATDTQYF. The CDR3 DNA sequence: TGTGCCTGGAGCCCGGGAGCGACAGATACGCAGTATTTT. The V gene is TRBV30, the J gene TRBJ2-3; weak D call: TRBD2 (6 bases). CDR1 GTSNPN and CDR2 SVGIG come from the germline V gene (reference sequence). V was clipped by 3 bases and J by 3 bases, with 10 bases between them. The CDR3 contains 13 residues.